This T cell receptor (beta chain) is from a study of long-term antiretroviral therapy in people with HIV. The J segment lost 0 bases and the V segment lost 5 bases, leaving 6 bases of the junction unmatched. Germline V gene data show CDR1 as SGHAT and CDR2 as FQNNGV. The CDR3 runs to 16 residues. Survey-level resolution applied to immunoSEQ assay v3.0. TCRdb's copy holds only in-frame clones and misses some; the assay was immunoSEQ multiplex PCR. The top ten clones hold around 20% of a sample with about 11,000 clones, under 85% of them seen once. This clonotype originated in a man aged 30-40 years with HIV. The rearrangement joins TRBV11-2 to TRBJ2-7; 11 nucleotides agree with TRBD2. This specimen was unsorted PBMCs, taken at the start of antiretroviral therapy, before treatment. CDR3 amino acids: CASSRIAGGDSYEQYF. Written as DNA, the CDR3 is TGTGCCAGCAGCCGGATAGCGGGAGGGGACTCCTACGAGCAGTACTTC. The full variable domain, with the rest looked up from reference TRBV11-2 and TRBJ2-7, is EAGVAQSPRYKIIEKRQSVAFWCNPISGHATLYWYQQILGQGPKLLIQFQNNGVVDDSQLPKDRFSAERLKGVDSTLKIQPAKLEDSAVYLCASSRIAGGDSYEQYFGPGTRLTVT.